This T cell receptor (beta chain) was captured by sequencing in a study of technical replicates of blood from a handful of donors. The CDR3 is made up of 15 amino acids. Germline CDR1 reads SEHNR; CDR2 reads FQNEAQ (reference sequence). The ends lost 4 bases at V and 7 bases at J; junction bases unmatched: 9. Sequenced by immunoSEQ multiplex PCR; TCRdb stores in-frame clones only, minus some. The sample includes over 55,000 clones, approximately 94% seen only once; the top ten take under 3%. The TCR originated in a human donor in good health. Some clones in this sample may be carry-over from other donors' samples. Sequencing input: PBMCs. This chain links TRBV7-9 with TRBJ2-7; 11 bases map to TRBD1. The DNA of the CDR3 is TGTGCCAGCAGCTCCAGGACAGGGGGCTCAGGAGAGCAGTACTTC. It translates to CASSSRTGGSGEQYF.